This T cell receptor beta chain was sequenced during a study of human T cells and chemical hapten exposure. As for the study in general: Patch tests applied 0.01% DPC to the upper back, read at 6 days.

Time point here: pre-sensitization, week 0. Treatment of the sample: therapeutic diphenylcyclopropenone sensitization with weekly scalp DPC. Patch tests were applied only after blood draws. Unmatched junction bases numbered 13, after V lost 4 bases and J lost 7 bases. Germline V lookup: CDR1 SGHRS, CDR2 YFSETQ. The CDR3 contains 16 residues. This clonotype appeared a few times. One entry per CDR3 protein, called by TCRdb with MiXCR from the RACE reads. The sample lists some 98,000 distinct CDR3 sequences, 10% to 12% seen once, with 3.1% in the top ten. The receptor was isolated from a woman aged 55 to 70 with alopecia areata. Some clones in this sample may be carry-over from other donors' samples. The input for sequencing was whole blood, taken in connection with sensitization to the hapten diphenylcyclopropenone (DPC). This rearrangement joins TRBV5-1 to TRBJ2-1, with 8 bases matching TRBD2. CDR3 DNA: TGCGCCAGCAGCGGGTTAGCGGGAACTCTGGGGAATGAGCAGTTCTTC. The encoded protein is CASSGLAGTLGNEQFF. The variable domain in full, with the rest retrieved from reference TRBV5-1 and TRBJ2-1, is KAGVTQTPRYLIKTRGQQVTLSCSPISGHRSVSWYQQTPGQGLQFLFEYFSETQRNKGNFPGRFSGRQFSNSRSEMNVSTLELGDSALYLCASSGLAGTLGNEQFFGPGTRLTVL.